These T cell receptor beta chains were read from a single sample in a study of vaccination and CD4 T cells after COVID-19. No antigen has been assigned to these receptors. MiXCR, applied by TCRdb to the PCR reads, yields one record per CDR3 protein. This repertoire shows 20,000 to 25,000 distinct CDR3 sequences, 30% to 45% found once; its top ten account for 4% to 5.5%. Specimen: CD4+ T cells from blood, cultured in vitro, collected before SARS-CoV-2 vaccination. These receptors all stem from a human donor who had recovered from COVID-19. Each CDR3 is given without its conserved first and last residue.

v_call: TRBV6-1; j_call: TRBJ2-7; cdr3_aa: ASSDRYEQY
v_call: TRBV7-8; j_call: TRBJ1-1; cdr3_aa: ASSQTDSGNTEAF
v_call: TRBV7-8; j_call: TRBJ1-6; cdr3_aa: ASSLARLVREGSPLH
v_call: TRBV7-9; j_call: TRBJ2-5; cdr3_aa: ASSQEWGRETQY
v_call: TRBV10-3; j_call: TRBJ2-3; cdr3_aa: AISEYTSGRTDTQY
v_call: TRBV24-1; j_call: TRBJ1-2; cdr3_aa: ATSRTGLKSGYT
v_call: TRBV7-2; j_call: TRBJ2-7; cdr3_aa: ASSWRRSYEQY
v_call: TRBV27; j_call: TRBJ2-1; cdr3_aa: ASSGGRVGLSLNEQF
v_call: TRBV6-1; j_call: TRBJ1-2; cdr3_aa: ASSRLGRTNYGYT
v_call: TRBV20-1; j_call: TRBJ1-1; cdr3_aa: SAQTGRATEAF
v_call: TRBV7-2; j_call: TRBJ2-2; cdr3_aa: ASQRPNTGELF
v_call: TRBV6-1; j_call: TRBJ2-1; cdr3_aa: ASRPDGRGAGNEQF
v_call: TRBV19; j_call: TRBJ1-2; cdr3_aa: ASSSQENYGYT
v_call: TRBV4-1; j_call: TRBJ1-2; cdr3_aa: ASSQIVQVHNGYT